A selection of T cell receptor beta chains follows, all from one sample in a study of identical twins. TCRdb used MiXCR to reprocess the 5' RACE reads, holding one entry per CDR3 protein. The sample carries 700,000 to 950,000 distinct CDR3 sequences, 9% to 15% recorded once. This sample was also put to use in a study of yellow fever vaccine responses in identical twins.

The material sequenced was PBMCs. These receptors all stem from a woman younger than 35 in good health. Each CDR3 is given with its conserved first and last residue. Each record gives: V gene, J gene, clone size, D gene, CDR3 protein, CDR3 DNA. The D gene is left open where the match is weak. The size of a clone is reported for some rows only, either as once, few or many, or as a class for expanded clones.

v_gene: TRBV7-9
j_gene: TRBJ2-3
abundance: -
d_gene: -
CDR3aa: CASSRPWEPDTQYF
CDR3nt: TGTGCCAGCAGCCGCCCGTGGGAGCCAGATACGCAGTATTTT

v_gene: TRBV29-1
j_gene: TRBJ2-1
abundance: few
d_gene: TRBD1
CDR3aa: CSVGDRASYNEQFF
CDR3nt: TGCAGCGTGGGGGACAGGGCCTCCTACAATGAGCAGTTCTTC

v_gene: TRBV4-1
j_gene: TRBJ1-5
abundance: -
d_gene: TRBD1
CDR3aa: CASSLYRGHSNQPQHF
CDR3nt: TGCGCCAGCAGCCTTTACAGGGGGCACAGCAATCAGCCCCAGCATTTT

v_gene: TRBV4-1
j_gene: TRBJ2-5
abundance: -
d_gene: TRBD2
CDR3aa: CASSQELTSGAGRRETQYF
CDR3nt: TGCGCCAGCAGCCAAGAGCTGACTAGCGGGGCCGGCCGTCGGGAGACCCAGTACTTC

v_gene: TRBV24-1
j_gene: TRBJ2-1
abundance: few
d_gene: TRBD2
CDR3aa: CATSATASSGSILDEQFF
CDR3nt: TGTGCCACCAGTGCGACCGCATCCAGCGGGAGTATCTTAGATGAGCAGTTCTTC

v_gene: TRBV7-8
j_gene: TRBJ1-1
abundance: few
d_gene: TRBD1
CDR3aa: CASSPRFRDREYTEAFF
CDR3nt: TGTGCCAGCAGCCCACGATTTAGGGACAGGGAATACACTGAAGCTTTCTTT

v_gene: TRBV25-1
j_gene: TRBJ1-6
abundance: few
d_gene: TRBD1
CDR3aa: CASAGQAMNSPLHF
CDR3nt: TGTGCCAGCGCCGGACAGGCAATGAATTCACCCCTCCACTTT

v_gene: TRBV27
j_gene: TRBJ2-7
abundance: few
d_gene: -
CDR3aa: CASSSWTKRGSYEQYF
CDR3nt: TGTGCCAGCAGTTCGTGGACAAAACGTGGCTCCTACGAGCAGTACTTC

v_gene: TRBV5-6
j_gene: TRBJ2-1
abundance: -
d_gene: TRBD2
CDR3aa: CASSHTSGRALNEQFF
CDR3nt: TGTGCCAGCAGCCACACTAGCGGGAGGGCCCTCAATGAGCAGTTCTTC

v_gene: TRBV20-1
j_gene: TRBJ2-7
abundance: few
d_gene: TRBD2
CDR3aa: CSARVSGGRGRHEQYF
CDR3nt: TGCAGTGCTAGAGTTAGCGGGGGCAGGGGACGGCACGAGCAGTACTTC

v_gene: TRBV20-1
j_gene: TRBJ2-1
abundance: -
d_gene: -
CDR3aa: CSARDLGTISPYNEQFF
CDR3nt: TGCAGTGCTAGAGATCTAGGGACGATCAGCCCCTACAATGAGCAGTTCTTC

v_gene: TRBV14
j_gene: TRBJ1-1
abundance: -
d_gene: -
CDR3aa: CASSQDFVGEAFF
CDR3nt: TGTGCCAGCAGCCAAGATTTTGTTGGGGAAGCTTTCTTT

v_gene: TRBV20-1
j_gene: TRBJ1-4
abundance: -
d_gene: -
CDR3aa: CSARDLAGRVAEKLFF
CDR3nt: TGCAGTGCTAGAGATTTAGCGGGCAGGGTGGCTGAAAAACTGTTTTTT

v_gene: TRBV12-3/TRBV12-4
j_gene: TRBJ1-4
abundance: many
d_gene: -
CDR3aa: CASSLGGGPKLFF
CDR3nt: TGTGCCAGCAGTTTGGGGGGGGGACCGAAACTGTTTTTT

v_gene: TRBV28
j_gene: TRBJ1-1
abundance: few
d_gene: -
CDR3aa: CASSPNGGTEAFF
CDR3nt: TGTGCCAGCAGTCCTAACGGGGGCACTGAAGCTTTCTTT

v_gene: TRBV18
j_gene: TRBJ1-1
abundance: few
d_gene: -
CDR3aa: CASSPGRGLGETEAFF
CDR3nt: TGTGCCAGCTCACCAGGGCGCGGGTTGGGAGAGACTGAAGCTTTCTTT

v_gene: TRBV11-1
j_gene: TRBJ2-2
abundance: many
d_gene: -
CDR3aa: CASSDGAGELFF
CDR3nt: TGTGCCAGCAGTGATGGGGCCGGGGAGCTGTTTTTT

v_gene: TRBV19
j_gene: TRBJ1-1
abundance: -
d_gene: -
CDR3aa: CASSPSGHTEAFF
CDR3nt: TGTGCCAGTAGCCCTTCGGGCCACACTGAAGCTTTCTTT

v_gene: TRBV6-5
j_gene: TRBJ2-1
abundance: many
d_gene: -
CDR3aa: CASSAGANEQFF
CDR3nt: TGTGCCAGCAGTGCTGGGGCCAATGAGCAGTTCTTC

v_gene: TRBV21-1
j_gene: TRBJ1-5
abundance: -
d_gene: -
CDR3aa: CARLYDRGIDQPQHF
CDR3nt: TGTGCCAGACTTTACGACAGGGGTATCGATCAGCCCCAGCATTTT

v_gene: TRBV9
j_gene: TRBJ1-1
abundance: many
d_gene: TRBD1
CDR3aa: CASSLLWTGGESSTEAFF
CDR3nt: TGTGCCAGCAGCTTACTATGGACAGGGGGCGAGTCTAGCACTGAAGCTTTCTTT

v_gene: TRBV28
j_gene: TRBJ2-3
abundance: few
d_gene: -
CDR3aa: CASREGEGTDTQYF
CDR3nt: TGTGCCAGCAGAGAAGGGGAGGGCACAGATACGCAGTATTTT

v_gene: TRBV15
j_gene: TRBJ2-2
abundance: -
d_gene: TRBD1
CDR3aa: CATSRAEGAWRSGELFF
CDR3nt: TGTGCCACCAGCAGAGCCGAGGGGGCTTGGCGTTCCGGGGAGCTGTTTTTT

v_gene: TRBV10-3
j_gene: TRBJ1-1
abundance: few
d_gene: -
CDR3aa: CAISEMRVVNTEAFF
CDR3nt: TGTGCCATCAGTGAGATGAGGGTCGTCAACACTGAAGCTTTCTTT

v_gene: TRBV21-1
j_gene: TRBJ2-1
abundance: -
d_gene: -
CDR3aa: CASSKADHEQFF
CDR3nt: TGTGCCAGCAGCAAAGCCGATCATGAGCAGTTCTTC

v_gene: TRBV11-3
j_gene: TRBJ2-5
abundance: few
d_gene: TRBD2
CDR3aa: CASSPGLAKETQYF
CDR3nt: TGTGCCAGCAGCCCGGGACTAGCAAAAGAGACCCAGTACTTC

v_gene: TRBV2
j_gene: TRBJ2-5
abundance: -
d_gene: -
CDR3aa: CASSVWGTQETQYF
CDR3nt: TGTGCCAGCAGTGTCTGGGGGACCCAAGAGACCCAGTACTTC

v_gene: TRBV12-3/TRBV12-4
j_gene: TRBJ2-1
abundance: few
d_gene: -
CDR3aa: CASSSGRTAYNEQFF
CDR3nt: TGTGCCAGCAGTTCCGGAAGGACCGCTTACAATGAGCAGTTCTTC

v_gene: TRBV29-1
j_gene: TRBJ2-7
abundance: few
d_gene: TRBD2
CDR3aa: CSVVSSGSSYEQYF
CDR3nt: TGCAGCGTTGTATCCAGCGGGAGTTCCTACGAGCAGTACTTC

v_gene: TRBV15
j_gene: TRBJ2-3
abundance: -
d_gene: -
CDR3aa: CATSRDTPHSSAPIGTQYF
CDR3nt: TGTGCCACCAGCAGAGACACCCCGCACAGCTCCGCCCCCATCGGTACGCAGTATTTT

v_gene: TRBV3-1
j_gene: TRBJ1-1
abundance: -
d_gene: -
CDR3aa: CASSPTDVRAEAFF
CDR3nt: TGTGCCAGCAGCCCTACCGACGTGAGGGCTGAAGCTTTCTTT

v_gene: TRBV5-1
j_gene: TRBJ2-1
abundance: -
d_gene: TRBD2
CDR3aa: CASSFTSGASYNEQFF
CDR3nt: TGCGCCAGCAGCTTTACTAGCGGGGCCTCCTACAATGAGCAGTTCTTC

v_gene: TRBV18
j_gene: TRBJ2-2
abundance: -
d_gene: TRBD1
CDR3aa: CASSPQGQENGELFF
CDR3nt: TGTGCCAGCTCACCACAGGGACAGGAAAACGGGGAGCTGTTTTTT

v_gene: TRBV24-1
j_gene: TRBJ2-1
abundance: -
d_gene: -
CDR3aa: CATSVAVGSSYNEQFF
CDR3nt: TGTGCCACCAGTGTCGCGGTCGGGAGCTCCTACAATGAGCAGTTCTTC

v_gene: TRBV27
j_gene: TRBJ2-7
abundance: -
d_gene: -
CDR3aa: CASSPLGGANRRYEQYF
CDR3nt: TGTGCCAGCAGTCCCTTAGGGGGGGCGAATAGAAGATACGAGCAGTACTTC

v_gene: TRBV20-1
j_gene: TRBJ2-7
abundance: few
d_gene: -
CDR3aa: CSATGDGYEQYF
CDR3nt: TGCAGTGCTACGGGAGATGGCTACGAGCAGTACTTC

v_gene: TRBV10-3
j_gene: TRBJ2-2
abundance: -
d_gene: -
CDR3aa: CAISESTSAGELFF
CDR3nt: TGTGCCATCAGTGAGTCGACTAGTGCCGGGGAGCTGTTTTTT

v_gene: TRBV4-1
j_gene: TRBJ1-6
abundance: few
d_gene: -
CDR3aa: CASSQVGNPLGVAYSPLHF
CDR3nt: TGCGCCAGCAGCCAAGTGGGAAACCCACTGGGGGTGGCTTATTCACCCCTCCACTTT

v_gene: TRBV7-9
j_gene: TRBJ1-4
abundance: many
d_gene: -
CDR3aa: CASSLRRQHNEKLFF
CDR3nt: TGTGCCAGCAGCTTACGTCGGCAGCATAATGAAAAACTGTTTTTT

v_gene: TRBV5-5
j_gene: TRBJ2-3
abundance: few
d_gene: -
CDR3aa: CASTRDLSTDTQYF
CDR3nt: TGTGCCAGCACCCGGGACTTAAGCACAGATACGCAGTATTTT

v_gene: TRBV6-2/TRBV6-3
j_gene: TRBJ2-3
abundance: -
d_gene: TRBD2
CDR3aa: CASRLAGGPDTQCF
CDR3nt: TGTGCCAGCAGACTAGCGGGAGGGCCAGATACGCAGTGTTTT

v_gene: TRBV9
j_gene: TRBJ2-5
abundance: -
d_gene: -
CDR3aa: CASSVEVRETQYF
CDR3nt: TGTGCCAGCAGCGTAGAGGTTCGGGAGACCCAGTACTTC

v_gene: TRBV12-3/TRBV12-4
j_gene: TRBJ1-2
abundance: many
d_gene: -
CDR3aa: CASSAGEFYGYTF
CDR3nt: TGTGCCAGCAGCGCGGGCGAGTTCTATGGCTACACCTTC

v_gene: TRBV11-1
j_gene: TRBJ2-5
abundance: few
d_gene: -
CDR3aa: CASSLARGEGGHQETQYF
CDR3nt: TGTGCCAGCAGCTTAGCGCGCGGTGAGGGAGGCCACCAAGAGACCCAGTACTTC

v_gene: TRBV10-3
j_gene: TRBJ2-1
abundance: many
d_gene: -
CDR3aa: CASRAGGDEQFF
CDR3nt: TGTGCCAGCCGGGCCGGTGGGGATGAGCAGTTCTTC

v_gene: TRBV12-3/TRBV12-4
j_gene: TRBJ1-5
abundance: -
d_gene: -
CDR3aa: CASSFLWGAGQPQHF
CDR3nt: TGTGCCAGCAGTTTTTTATGGGGGGCGGGGCAGCCCCAGCATTTT

v_gene: TRBV28
j_gene: TRBJ2-1
abundance: -
d_gene: -
CDR3aa: CATAPPVGDNEQFF
CDR3nt: TGTGCCACCGCCCCCCCCGTTGGGGACAATGAGCAGTTCTTC

v_gene: TRBV6-5
j_gene: TRBJ2-1
abundance: few
d_gene: TRBD2
CDR3aa: CASSYGYSGSRNEQFF
CDR3nt: TGTGCCAGCAGTTACGGATATAGCGGGAGTCGCAATGAGCAGTTCTTC

v_gene: TRBV12-3/TRBV12-4
j_gene: TRBJ1-1
abundance: many
d_gene: TRBD1
CDR3aa: CASSSRDRATEAFF
CDR3nt: TGTGCCAGCAGTTCAAGGGACAGGGCCACTGAAGCTTTCTTT

v_gene: TRBV10-2
j_gene: TRBJ2-3
abundance: -
d_gene: TRBD2
CDR3aa: CASSALSGRGAEITVTDTQYF
CDR3nt: TGCGCCAGCAGTGCCCTTTCGGGGCGGGGGGCTGAGATTACAGTAACAGATACGCAGTATTTT

v_gene: TRBV28
j_gene: TRBJ2-2
abundance: few
d_gene: TRBD2
CDR3aa: CASSPAGPGELFF
CDR3nt: TGTGCCAGCAGCCCAGCGGGGCCCGGGGAGCTGTTTTTT

v_gene: TRBV18
j_gene: TRBJ2-7
abundance: few
d_gene: -
CDR3aa: CASSPEGRSYEQYF
CDR3nt: TGTGCCAGCTCACCAGAGGGGAGAAGTTACGAGCAGTACTTC

v_gene: TRBV4-1
j_gene: TRBJ2-2
abundance: -
d_gene: TRBD2
CDR3aa: CASSQGVAGGANTGELFF
CDR3nt: TGCGCCAGCAGCCAAGGGGTAGCGGGGGGCGCGAACACCGGGGAGCTGTTTTTT